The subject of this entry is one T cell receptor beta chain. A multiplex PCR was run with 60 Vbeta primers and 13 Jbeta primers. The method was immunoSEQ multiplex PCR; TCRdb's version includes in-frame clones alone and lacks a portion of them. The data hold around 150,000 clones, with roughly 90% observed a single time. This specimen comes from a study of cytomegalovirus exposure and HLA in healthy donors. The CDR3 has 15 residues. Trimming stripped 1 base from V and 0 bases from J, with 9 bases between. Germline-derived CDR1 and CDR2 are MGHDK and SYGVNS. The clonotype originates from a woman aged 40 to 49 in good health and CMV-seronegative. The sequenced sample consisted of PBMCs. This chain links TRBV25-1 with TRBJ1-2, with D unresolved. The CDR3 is CASSESGGANYGYTF. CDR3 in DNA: TGTGCCAGCAGTGAATCAGGCGGGGCTAACTATGGCTACACCTTC.